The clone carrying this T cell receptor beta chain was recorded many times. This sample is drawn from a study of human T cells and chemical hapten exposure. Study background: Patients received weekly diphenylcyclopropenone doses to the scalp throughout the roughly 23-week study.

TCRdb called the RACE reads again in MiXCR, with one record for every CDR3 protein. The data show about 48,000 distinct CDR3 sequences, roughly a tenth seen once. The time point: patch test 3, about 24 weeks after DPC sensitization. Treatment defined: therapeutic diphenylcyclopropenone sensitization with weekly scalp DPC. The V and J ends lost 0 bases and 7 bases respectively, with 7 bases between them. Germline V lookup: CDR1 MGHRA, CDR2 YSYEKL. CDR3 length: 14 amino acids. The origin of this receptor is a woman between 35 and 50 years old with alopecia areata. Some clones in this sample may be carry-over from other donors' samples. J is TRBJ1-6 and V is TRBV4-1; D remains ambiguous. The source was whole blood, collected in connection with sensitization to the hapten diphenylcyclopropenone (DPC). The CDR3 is CASSQDQGNSPLHF. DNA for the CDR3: TGCGCCAGCAGCCAAGACCAAGGGAATTCACCCCTCCACTTT.